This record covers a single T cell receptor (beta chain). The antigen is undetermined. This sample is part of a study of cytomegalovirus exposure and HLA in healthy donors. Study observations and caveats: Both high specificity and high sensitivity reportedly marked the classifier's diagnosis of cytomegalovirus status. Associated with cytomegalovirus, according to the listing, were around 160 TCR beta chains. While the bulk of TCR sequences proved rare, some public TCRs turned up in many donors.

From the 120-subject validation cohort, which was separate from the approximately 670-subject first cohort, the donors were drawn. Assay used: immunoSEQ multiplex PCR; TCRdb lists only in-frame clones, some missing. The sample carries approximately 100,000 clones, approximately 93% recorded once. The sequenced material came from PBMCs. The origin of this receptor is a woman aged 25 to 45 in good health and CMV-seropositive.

The CDR3 DNA follows: TGTGCCAGCAGCTTAGCGCCAGGGGAGGGTGGCTACACCTTC. Encoded protein: CASSLAPGEGGYTF. This chain links TRBV7-9 with TRBJ1-2; D is possibly TRBD1 (6 bases). The germline V and J ends were trimmed by 0 bases and 7 bases, with 12 bases remaining between them. Germline lookup yields CDR1 SEHNR and CDR2 FQNEAQ (reference sequence). This CDR3 contains 14 residues.